This is a list of T cell receptor beta chains from one sample in a study of beta chain features in type 1 diabetes. The repertoire was sequenced with immunoSEQ multiplex PCR; TCRdb's copy has only in-frame clones and lacks some. The sample lists about 22,000 clones; under 60% were seen once. The sequenced material came from stem cell memory CD4+ T cells from blood. Receptor source: a man aged 18 to 30 with type 1 diabetes. CDR3s include the opening cysteine and the closing phenylalanine or tryptophan. A D gene is named only where the DNA matches it firmly. Size is stated for part of the rows, as once, few or many counts, or as a class when the clone is expanded.

v_gene,j_gene,d_gene,len,abundance,CDR3nt,CDR3aa
TRBV2,TRBJ1-5,TRBD1,14,few,TGTGCCAGCAGGAATAGACAGGGGAATCAGCCCCAGCATTTT,CASRNRQGNQPQHF
TRBV28,TRBJ2-7,TRBD2,14,NA,TGTGCCAGCAGTTTCCCTAGCGGGACTCACGAGCAGTACTTC,CASSFPSGTHEQYF
TRBV6-5,TRBJ1-1,NA,13,NA,TGTGCCAGCAGTCAACAGGGAGACTCTGAAGCTTTCTTT,CASSQQGDSEAFF
TRBV7-2,TRBJ2-3,TRBD1,17,few,TGTGCCAGCAGTCGACAGGGGCGGAACGAAGGAACAGATACGCAGTATTTT,CASSRQGRNEGTDTQYF
TRBV19,TRBJ2-1,NA,13,NA,TGTGCCAGTAGTAACAGCGGATACAATGAGCAGTTCTTC,CASSNSGYNEQFF
TRBV19,TRBJ2-3,NA,14,few,TGTGCCAGTAGTATATCCTCCGGAGGAGATACGCAGTATTTT,CASSISSGGDTQYF
TRBV6-6,TRBJ2-1,TRBD1,13,once,TGTGCCAGCAGGGGACAGGGTATCGGTGAGCAGTTCTTC,CASRGQGIGEQFF
TRBV7-8,TRBJ2-7,TRBD2,16,NA,TGTGCCAGCAGCGGGACGGGGGGTTTCCCCTCCTACGAGCAGTACTTC,CASSGTGGFPSYEQYF
TRBV7-2,TRBJ2-2,TRBD2,16,few,TGTGCCAGCAGCTTAGCTAGCGGGATAGCGGCGCGGGAGCTGTTTTTT,CASSLASGIAARELFF
TRBV29-1,TRBJ1-2,NA,14,few,TGCAGCGTTGCCGGACCGTCGGGGGACTATGGCTACACCTTC,CSVAGPSGDYGYTF
TRBV28,TRBJ2-1,TRBD2,15,once,TGTGCCAGCAGTTCACTAGCGGGAGGGAGGAATGAGCAGTTCTTC,CASSSLAGGRNEQFF
TRBV4-3,TRBJ2-7,TRBD2,15,NA,TGCGCCAGCAGCCCAGACTTCGGGGGGTTTTGGGAGCAGTACTTC,CASSPDFGGFWEQYF
TRBV28,TRBJ2-7,NA,13,NA,TGTGCCAGCATAGGCGGGATCTCCTACGAGCAGTACTTC,CASIGGISYEQYF
TRBV5-6,TRBJ2-7,NA,15,once,TGTGCCAGCAGCTTGGGTAACAGGAGGGGTTACGAGCAGTACTTC,CASSLGNRRGYEQYF
TRBV29-1,TRBJ1-2,TRBD1,14,few,TGCAGCGTTGAAGCTAGACAGGGCACCTATGGCTACACCTTC,CSVEARQGTYGYTF
TRBV18,TRBJ2-7,TRBD2,15,NA,TGTGCCAGCTCACCACCGGCTAGCGGCTCCTACGAGCAGTACTTC,CASSPPASGSYEQYF
TRBV5-1,TRBJ2-7,NA,12,NA,TGCGCCAGCAGCTTGGGCGTCTACGAGCAGTACTTC,CASSLGVYEQYF
TRBV19,TRBJ1-5,TRBD1,15,NA,TGTGCCAGTAGCGGGACAGGGGGAGGTAATCAGCCCCAGCATTTT,CASSGTGGGNQPQHF